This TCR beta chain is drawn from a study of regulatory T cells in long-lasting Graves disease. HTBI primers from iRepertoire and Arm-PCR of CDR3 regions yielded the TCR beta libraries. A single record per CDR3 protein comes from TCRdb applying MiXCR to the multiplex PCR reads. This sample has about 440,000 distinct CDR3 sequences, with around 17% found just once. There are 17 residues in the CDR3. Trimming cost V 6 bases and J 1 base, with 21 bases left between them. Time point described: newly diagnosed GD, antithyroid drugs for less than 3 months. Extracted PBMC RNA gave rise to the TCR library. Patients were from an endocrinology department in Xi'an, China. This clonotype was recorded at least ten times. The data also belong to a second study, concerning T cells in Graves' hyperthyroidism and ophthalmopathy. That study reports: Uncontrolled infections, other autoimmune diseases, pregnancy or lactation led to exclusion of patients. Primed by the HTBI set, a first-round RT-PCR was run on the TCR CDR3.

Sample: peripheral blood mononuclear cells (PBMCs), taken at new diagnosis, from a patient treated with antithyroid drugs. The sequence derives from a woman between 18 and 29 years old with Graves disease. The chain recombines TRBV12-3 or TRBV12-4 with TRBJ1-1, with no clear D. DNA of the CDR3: TGTGCCAGCAGCCCCGGGTTCGGTCTGTCGTGGAACACTGAAGCTTTCTTT. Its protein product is CASSPGFGLSWNTEAFF.